This TCR beta chain was recorded in a study of blood T cell repertoires in COVID-19. Looking at the study overall: Sources were T cells, B-cell-depleted T cells, or PBMCs; the material itself was cDNA or gDNA.

Per the original data handling: Counts of nucleated cells, estimated from reference gene primer amplification, were obtained. Here immunoSEQ multiplex PCR was the method, and the copy in TCRdb shows in-frame clones only, minus some. V and J calls and clone size follow that table, whereas D and trimming were derived from the DNA. The sample lists 25,000 or so clones; around 90% were seen once. This clone was recorded a few times. Trimming pared 8 bases from V and 4 bases from J, leaving 9 bases between. Germline V gene data show CDR1 as MNHNY and CDR2 as SVGAGI (reference sequence). The CDR3 extends over 11 amino acids.

The rearrangement links TRBV6-6 to TRBJ2-7; possibly TRBD2 for D (6 bases). The source material was peripheral blood. The sequence was collected from a man in his 70s in a cohort sampled during active COVID-19. Written as DNA, the CDR3 is TGTGCCAGCCTTAGCGGATACGAGCAGTACTTC. Protein sequence: CASLSGYEQYF.